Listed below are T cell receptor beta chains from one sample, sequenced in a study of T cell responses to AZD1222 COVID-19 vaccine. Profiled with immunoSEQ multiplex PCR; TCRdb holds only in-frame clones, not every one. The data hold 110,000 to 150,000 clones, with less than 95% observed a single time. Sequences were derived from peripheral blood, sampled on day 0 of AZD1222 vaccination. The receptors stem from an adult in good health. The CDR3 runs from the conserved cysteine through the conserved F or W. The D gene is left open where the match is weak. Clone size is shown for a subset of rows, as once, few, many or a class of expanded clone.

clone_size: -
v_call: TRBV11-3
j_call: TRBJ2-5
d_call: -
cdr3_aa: CASSSRAVKETQYF
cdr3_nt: TGTGCCAGCAGCTCTAGGGCAGTAAAAGAGACCCAGTACTTC

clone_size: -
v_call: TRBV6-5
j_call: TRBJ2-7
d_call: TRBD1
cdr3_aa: CASRGQTEQYF
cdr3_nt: TGTGCCAGCAGGGGACAGACCGAGCAGTACTTC

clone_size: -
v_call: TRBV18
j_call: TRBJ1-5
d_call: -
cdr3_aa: CASSPREQGTIRGNQPQHF
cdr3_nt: TGTGCCAGCTCCCCCCGTGAACAGGGTACGATAAGGGGCAATCAGCCCCAGCATTTT

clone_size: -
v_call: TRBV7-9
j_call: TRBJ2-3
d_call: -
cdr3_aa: CASSSHPLGGGTDTQYF
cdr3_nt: TGTGCCAGCAGCTCCCACCCGCTTGGCGGGGGCACAGATACGCAGTATTTT

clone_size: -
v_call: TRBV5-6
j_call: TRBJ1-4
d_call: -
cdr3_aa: CASSFGQWEFRLFF
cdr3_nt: TGTGCCAGCAGCTTCGGACAGTGGGAATTTCGACTGTTTTTT

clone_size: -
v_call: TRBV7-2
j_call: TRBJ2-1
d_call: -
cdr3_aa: CASSFQLALTNEQFF
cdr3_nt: TGTGCCAGCAGCTTTCAGCTAGCGTTAACCAATGAGCAGTTCTTC

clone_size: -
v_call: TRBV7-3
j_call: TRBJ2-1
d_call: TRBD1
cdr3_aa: CASSLRATGGHNEQFF
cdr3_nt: TGTGCCAGCAGCTTAAGGGCGACAGGGGGCCACAATGAGCAGTTCTTC

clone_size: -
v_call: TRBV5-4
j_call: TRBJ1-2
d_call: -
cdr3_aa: CASSSWTENYGYTF
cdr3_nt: TGTGCCAGCAGCTCCTGGACAGAGAACTATGGCTACACCTTC

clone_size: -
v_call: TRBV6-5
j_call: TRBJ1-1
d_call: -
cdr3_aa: CASSYSNRGTEAFF
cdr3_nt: TGTGCCAGCAGTTACTCGAACCGGGGCACTGAAGCTTTCTTT

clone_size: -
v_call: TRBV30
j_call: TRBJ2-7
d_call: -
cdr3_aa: CAGTPRGSSYEQYF
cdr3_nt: TGTGCCGGAACTCCCAGGGGAAGCTCCTACGAGCAGTACTTC

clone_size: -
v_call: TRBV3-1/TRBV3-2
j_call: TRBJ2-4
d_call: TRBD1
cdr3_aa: CASSRGQLAKNIQYF
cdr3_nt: TGTGCCAGCAGCCGGGGACAGTTAGCCAAAAACATTCAGTACTTC

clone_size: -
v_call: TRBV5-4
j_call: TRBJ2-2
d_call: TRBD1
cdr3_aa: CASSLNRGDTGELFF
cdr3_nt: TGTGCCAGCAGCTTAAACAGGGGGGACACCGGGGAGCTGTTTTTT

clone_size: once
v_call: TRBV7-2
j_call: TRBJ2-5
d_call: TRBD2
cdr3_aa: CASSTPTSGSETQYF
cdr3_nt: TGTGCCAGCAGCACTCCGACTAGCGGGAGTGAGACCCAGTACTTC

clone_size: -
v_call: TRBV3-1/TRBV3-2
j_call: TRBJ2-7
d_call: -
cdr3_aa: CASSRSRGGSSYEQYF
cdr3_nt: TGTGCCAGCAGCCGAAGCCGTGGGGGGTCCTCCTACGAGCAGTACTTC

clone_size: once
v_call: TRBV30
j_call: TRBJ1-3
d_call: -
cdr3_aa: CAWSVQVGHLNTIYF
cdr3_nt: TGTGCCTGGAGTGTACAAGTGGGACACCTAAACACCATATATTTT

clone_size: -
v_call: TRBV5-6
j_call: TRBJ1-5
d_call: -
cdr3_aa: CASSLSVQPQHF
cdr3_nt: TGTGCCAGCAGCTTGTCGGTTCAGCCCCAGCATTTT

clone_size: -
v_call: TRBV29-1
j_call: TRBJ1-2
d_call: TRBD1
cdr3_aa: CSVSIQGGSYGYTF
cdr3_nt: TGCAGCGTTTCCATACAGGGGGGAAGCTATGGCTACACCTTC